The clone carrying this T cell receptor beta chain was detected ten times or more. The antigen remains unidentified. This entry belongs to a study of regulatory T cells in long-lasting Graves disease. The study, taken as a whole, reports: TCR diversity was lower in persistent than newly diagnosed Graves' disease.

V lost 3 bases to trimming and J lost 4 bases, with 22 bases between them. Germline loops: CDR1 MNHGY, CDR2 SAAAGT. This CDR3 contains 18 residues. In building TCR beta libraries, iRepertoire HTBI primers were used together with Arm-PCR of CDR3 regions. TCRdb reprocessed the multiplex PCR reads with MiXCR, giving one entry per CDR3 protein. Of roughly 350,000 distinct CDR3 sequences in the sample, 15% to 20% were seen once. Time point described: newly diagnosed GD, antithyroid drugs for less than 3 months. Preparation of the TCR library used RNA extracted from PBMCs. In addition, the sample was reused for a study of T cells in Graves' hyperthyroidism and ophthalmopathy.

The clonotype comes from a woman aged 18-35 years with Graves disease. The sequenced sample was peripheral blood mononuclear cells (PBMCs), obtained at new diagnosis, from a patient treated with antithyroid drugs. J is TRBJ1-5 and V is TRBV6-8; TRBD1 might be the D (5 bases). In nucleotides, the CDR3 is TGTGCCAGCAGTTATGGATTTTGGCGGCAGGGCCTAAATCAGCCCCAGCATTTT. The encoded protein is CASSYGFWRQGLNQPQHF.